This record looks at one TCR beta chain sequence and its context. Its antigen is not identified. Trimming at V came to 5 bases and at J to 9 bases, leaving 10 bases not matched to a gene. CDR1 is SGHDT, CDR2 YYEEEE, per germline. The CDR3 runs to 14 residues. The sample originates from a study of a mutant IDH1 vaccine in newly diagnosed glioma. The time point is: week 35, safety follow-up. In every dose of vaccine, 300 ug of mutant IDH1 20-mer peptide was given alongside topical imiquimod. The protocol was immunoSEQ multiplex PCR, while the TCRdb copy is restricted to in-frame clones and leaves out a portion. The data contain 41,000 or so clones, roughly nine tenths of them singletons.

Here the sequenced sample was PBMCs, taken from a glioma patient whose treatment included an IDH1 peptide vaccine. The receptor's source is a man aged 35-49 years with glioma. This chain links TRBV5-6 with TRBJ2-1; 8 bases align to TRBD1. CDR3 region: CASSLTDRGGEQFF. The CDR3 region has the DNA TGTGCCAGCAGTCTGACCGACAGGGGAGGTGAGCAGTTCTTC.